The 4 T cell receptor beta chains presented below share a single source sample, sequenced in a study of blood T cell repertoires in COVID-19. Libraries were prepared by immunoSEQ multiplex PCR; TCRdb keeps only in-frame clonotypes and omits some of them. In the table there are around 94,000 clones, around four fifths of which are singletons. The sample was peripheral blood. These receptor sequences come from a human donor in a cohort sampled during active COVID-19.

The chain joins TRBV6-2 or TRBV6-3 to TRBJ2-3; the D gene is possibly TRBD1 (5 bases). The CDR3 has 17 residues. Germline CDR1 is MNHEY and CDR2 is SVGEGT. V was trimmed by 7 bases and J by 6 bases, leaving 26 bases between them. This CDR3 reads CASNPLRTGALFDTQYF. CDR3 coding DNA: TGTGCCAGCAACCCACTGAGAACTGGGGCTCTGTTTGATACGCAGTATTTT.

The CDR3 loop is CASSQHAARGPGELFF. Written as DNA, the CDR3 is TGCGCCAGCAGCCAACATGCCGCCAGGGGGCCAGGGGAGCTGTTTTTT. This sequence joins TRBV4-1 and TRBJ2-2; TRBD1 aligns across 8 bases. Trimming cost V 2 bases and J 8 bases; bases outside gene matches: 10. Germline lookup yields CDR1 MGHRA and CDR2 YSYEKL. CDR3 length equals 16 residues.

The chain combines TRBV27 with TRBJ1-5, with 10 bases lining up with TRBD1. V shed 6 bases and J 6 bases; nucleotides not matched to a gene: 8. The germline gives CDR1 MNHEY, CDR2 SMNVEV (reference sequence). The CDR3 is 15 residues long. CDR3 in amino acids: CASSPQTGGGQPQHF. The CDR3 nucleotides are TGTGCCAGCAGCCCACAGACAGGGGGCGGTCAGCCCCAGCATTTT.

The V and J genes are TRBV5-1 and TRBJ1-3; TRBD1 matches at 9 bases. Germline V gene lookup returns CDR1 SGHRS and CDR2 YFSETQ. The CDR3 totals 17 residues. J gave up 3 bases and V 4 bases, and 11 bases lay outside the gene matches. The CDR3 DNA is TGCGCCAGCAGCGAAGGTTACAGGGGGCGATTTGGAAACACCATATATTTT. It yields the protein CASSEGYRGRFGNTIYF.